The 10 T cell receptor beta chains in this list originate from one sample, sequenced in a study of shared clonotypes between healthy human individuals. TCRdb's table, derived via immunoSEQ multiplex PCR, lists solely in-frame clones and lacks some. The top ten clones hold less than 0.55% of a sample with about 1.5 million clones, approximately 98% of them seen once. What was sequenced was naive CD4+ T cells sorted from blood. As for subset: CD45RA+ positively selected. These TCRs come from a man in his thirties or forties in good health.

J is TRBJ2-7 and V is TRBV19, with 8 positions matching TRBD1. This CDR3 region has 14 residues. Germline values: CDR1 LNHDA, CDR2 SQIVND (reference sequence). The trim removed 3 bases at V and 6 bases at J, leaving 7 bases unmatched. The CDR3 bases are TGTGCCAGTAGTATCAGGGGGCCGTTGAGCGAGCAGTACTTC. Its translation is CASSIRGPLSEQYF.

The V gene is TRBV5-4, the J gene TRBJ2-2; 10 bases are shared with TRBD2. This CDR3 has 14 amino acids. Germline trimming cut 3 bases from V and 8 bases from J; bases unmatched to any gene: 4. CDR1 SGHNT and CDR2 YYREEE come from the germline V gene (reference sequence). CDR3 sequence: CASSSGLAAGELFF. Written as DNA, the CDR3 is TGTGCCAGCAGCTCTGGACTAGCGGCAGGGGAGCTGTTTTTT.

In this sample, this clone turned up once. Other DNA sequences from this sample encode an identical CDR3 as well. This rearrangement joins TRBV7-9 to TRBJ2-7, with D uncertain. Trimming took 0 bases from V and 0 from J, leaving 6 bases between them. The CDR3 has 14 amino acids. Germline CDR1 is SEHNR and CDR2 is FQNEAQ (reference sequence). For the CDR3, the DNA is TGTGCCAGCAGCTTAGCCGGAAGCTCCTACGAGCAGTACTTC. Translated, it gives CASSLAGSSYEQYF.

The rearrangement uses TRBV2 and TRBJ2-1, with D perhaps TRBD2 (6 bases). The CDR3 totals 16 residues. V lost 0 bases and J lost 3, with 12 bases in between. Germline V gene data show CDR1 as SNHLY and CDR2 as FYNNEI. The CDR3 coding sequence is TGTGCCAGCAGTGAAGCGCGACTAGTAATCTACAATGAGCAGTTCTTC. This translates into CASSEARLVIYNEQFF.

This clone occurred once. The CDR3 loop is CASSAIQGFSYEQYF. The DNA of the CDR3 is TGCGCCAGCAGCGCCATACAGGGATTCTCCTACGAGCAGTACTTC. The chain couples TRBV5-1 to TRBJ2-7; D may be TRBD1 (6 bases). Germline V gene lookup returns CDR1 SGHRS and CDR2 YFSETQ. V was trimmed by 4 bases and J by 0 bases, leaving 14 bases between them. The CDR3 has 15 residues.

Only one count was recorded for this clone. The V gene is TRBV7-6, the J gene TRBJ2-1; D assignment may be TRBD1 or TRBD2 (5 bases each). The CDR3 covers 15 residues. The ends were cut back, 4 bases at V and 7 bases at J, with 17 bases in the middle. CDR1 and CDR2 from the germline V gene are SGHVS and FNYEAQ. CDR3 nucleotides: TGTGCCAGCAGCTCGGGACCGAGGGGTTTGAATGAGCAGTTCTTC. This sequence encodes CASSSGPRGLNEQFF.

In DNA form, the CDR3 reads TGTGCCAGCAGCCCACGGGGGAATCGGATTCGGGATCGGCACACAGATACGCAGTATTTT. This sequence encodes CASSPRGNRIRDRHTDTQYF. The chain links TRBV9 to TRBJ2-3; D possibly corresponds to TRBD2 (6 bases). Germline-derived CDR1 and CDR2 are SGDLS and YYNGEE. V dropped 4 bases and J dropped 2 bases, with 29 bases sitting between them. The CDR3 runs to 20 residues.

The gene calls are TRBV7-8 and TRBJ2-1; D remains ambiguous. V lost 5 bases to trimming and J lost 6 bases, with 20 bases between them. The CDR3 is made up of 16 amino acids. From germline, CDR1 is SGHVS and CDR2 FQNEAQ. The CDR3 bases are TGTGCCAGCAGCCTCATCAGGCCTGGGGTAAGCAATGAGCAGTTCTTC. It codes for CASSLIRPGVSNEQFF.

The V call is TRBV7-9, the J call TRBJ2-6; D is ambiguous. Trimming shortened V by 3 bases and J by 0 bases, and 12 bases separated the two germline ends. CDR1 and CDR2 (germline): SEHNR, FQNEAQ (reference sequence). This CDR3 has 17 residues. The CDR3: CASSFEKSDSGANVLTF. DNA for the CDR3: TGTGCCAGCAGCTTCGAGAAGAGTGACTCTGGGGCCAACGTCCTGACTTTC.

J is TRBJ2-1 and V is TRBV9; 10 positions match TRBD2. Germline CDR1 and CDR2: SGDLS and YYNGEE. J gave up 5 bases and V 1 base, and 9 bases lay outside the gene matches. The length of the CDR3 is 17 residues. The CDR3 bases are TGTGCCAGCAGCGTAAGGCCAAGGACTAGCGGAGACAATGAGCAGTTCTTC. Protein: CASSVRPRTSGDNEQFF.